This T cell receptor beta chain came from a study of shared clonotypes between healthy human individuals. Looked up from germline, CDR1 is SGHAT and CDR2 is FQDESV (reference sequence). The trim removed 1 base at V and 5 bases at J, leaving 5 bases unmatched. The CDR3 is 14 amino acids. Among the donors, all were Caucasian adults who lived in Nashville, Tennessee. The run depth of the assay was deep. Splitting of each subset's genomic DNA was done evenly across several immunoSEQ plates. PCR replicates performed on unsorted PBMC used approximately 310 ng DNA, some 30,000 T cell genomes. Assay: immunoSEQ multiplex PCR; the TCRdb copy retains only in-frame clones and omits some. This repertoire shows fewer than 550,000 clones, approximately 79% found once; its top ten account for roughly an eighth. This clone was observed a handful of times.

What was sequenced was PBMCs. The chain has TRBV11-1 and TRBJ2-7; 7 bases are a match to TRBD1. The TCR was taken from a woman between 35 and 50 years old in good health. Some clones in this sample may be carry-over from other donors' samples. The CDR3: CASSLGTGANEQYF. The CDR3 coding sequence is TGTGCCAGCAGCTTAGGTACAGGGGCGAACGAGCAGTACTTC.